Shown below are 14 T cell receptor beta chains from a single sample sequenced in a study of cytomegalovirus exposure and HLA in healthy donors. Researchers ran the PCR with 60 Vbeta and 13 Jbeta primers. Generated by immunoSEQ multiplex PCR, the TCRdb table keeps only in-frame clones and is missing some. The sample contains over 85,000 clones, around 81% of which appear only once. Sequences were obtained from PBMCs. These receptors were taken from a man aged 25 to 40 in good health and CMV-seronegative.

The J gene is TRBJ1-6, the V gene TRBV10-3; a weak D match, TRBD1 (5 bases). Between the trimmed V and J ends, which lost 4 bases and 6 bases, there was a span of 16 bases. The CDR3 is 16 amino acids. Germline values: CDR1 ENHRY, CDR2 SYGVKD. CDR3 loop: CAISVAGLRINSPLHF. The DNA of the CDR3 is TGTGCCATCAGTGTCGCGGGACTCCGAATTAATTCACCCCTCCACTTT.

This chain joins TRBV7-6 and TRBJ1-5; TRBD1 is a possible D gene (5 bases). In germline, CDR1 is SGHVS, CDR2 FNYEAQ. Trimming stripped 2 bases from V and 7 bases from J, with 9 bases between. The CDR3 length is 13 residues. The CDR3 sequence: CASSLSRVQPQHF. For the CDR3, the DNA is TGTGCCAGCAGCTTAAGCAGGGTGCAGCCCCAGCATTTT.

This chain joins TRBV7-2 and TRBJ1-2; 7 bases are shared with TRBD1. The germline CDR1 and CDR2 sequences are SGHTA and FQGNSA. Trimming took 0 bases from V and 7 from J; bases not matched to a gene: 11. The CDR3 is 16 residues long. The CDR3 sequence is CASSLAGRGAICGYTF. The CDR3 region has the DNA TGTGCCAGCAGCTTAGCGGGCAGGGGGGCAATCTGTGGCTACACCTTC.

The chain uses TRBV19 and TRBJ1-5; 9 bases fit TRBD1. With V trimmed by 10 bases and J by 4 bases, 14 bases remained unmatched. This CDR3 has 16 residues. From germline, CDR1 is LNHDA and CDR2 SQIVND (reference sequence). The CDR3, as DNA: TGTGCCACCTTCGACAGGACAGGGGCGGGAAATCAGCCCCAGCATTTT. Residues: CATFDRTGAGNQPQHF. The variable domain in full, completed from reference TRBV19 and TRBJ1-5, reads DGGITQSPKYLFRKEGQNVTLSCEQNLNHDAMYWYRQDPGQGLRLIYYSQIVNDFQKGDIAEGYSVSREKKESFPLTVTSAQKNPTAFYLCATFDRTGAGNQPQHFGDGTRLSIL.

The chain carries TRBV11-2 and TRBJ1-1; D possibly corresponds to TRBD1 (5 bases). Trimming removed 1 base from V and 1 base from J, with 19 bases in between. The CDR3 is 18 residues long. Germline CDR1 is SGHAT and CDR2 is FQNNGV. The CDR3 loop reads CASSLAGHGGGSNTEAFF. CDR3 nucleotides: TGTGCCAGCAGCTTAGCTGGTCACGGGGGAGGGTCGAACACTGAAGCTTTCTTT.

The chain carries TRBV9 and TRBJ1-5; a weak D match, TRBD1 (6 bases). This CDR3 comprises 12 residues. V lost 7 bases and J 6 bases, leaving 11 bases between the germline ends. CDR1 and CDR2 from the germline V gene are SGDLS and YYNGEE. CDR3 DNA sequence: TGTGCCAGCGGGGGCGGGTTTCAGCCCCAGCATTTT. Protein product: CASGGGFQPQHF. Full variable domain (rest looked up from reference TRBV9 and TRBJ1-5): DSGVTQTPKHLITATGQRVTLRCSPRSGDLSVYWYQQSLDQGLQFLIQYYNGEERAKGNILERFSAQQFPDLHSELNLSSLELGDSALYFCASGGGFQPQHFGDGTRLSIL.

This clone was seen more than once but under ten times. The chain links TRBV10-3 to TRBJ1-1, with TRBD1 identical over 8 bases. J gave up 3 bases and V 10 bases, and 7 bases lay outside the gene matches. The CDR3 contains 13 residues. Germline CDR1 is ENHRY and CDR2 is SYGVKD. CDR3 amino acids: CATQGAVYTEAFF. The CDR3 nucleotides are TGTGCCACTCAGGGGGCGGTGTACACTGAAGCTTTCTTT.

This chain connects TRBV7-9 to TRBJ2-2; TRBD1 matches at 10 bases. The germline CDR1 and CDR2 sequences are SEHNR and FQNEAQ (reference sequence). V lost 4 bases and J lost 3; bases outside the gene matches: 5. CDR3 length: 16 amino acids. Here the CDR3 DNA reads TGTGCCAGCAGCTCAGACAGGGGGCGACACACCGGGGAGCTGTTTTTT. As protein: CASSSDRGRHTGELFF.

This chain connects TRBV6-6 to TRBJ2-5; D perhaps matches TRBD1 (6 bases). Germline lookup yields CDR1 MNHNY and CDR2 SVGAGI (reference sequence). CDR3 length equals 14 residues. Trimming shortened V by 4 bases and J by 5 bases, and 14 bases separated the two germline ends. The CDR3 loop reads CASSSKAGAETQYF. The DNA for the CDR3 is TGTGCCAGCAGTTCCAAGGCAGGGGCGGAGACCCAGTACTTC.

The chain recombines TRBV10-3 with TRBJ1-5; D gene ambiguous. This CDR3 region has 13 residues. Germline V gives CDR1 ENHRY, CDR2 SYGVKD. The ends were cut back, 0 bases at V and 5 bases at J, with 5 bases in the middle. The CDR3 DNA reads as TGTGCCATCAGTGAGTCGAGCCATCAGCCCCAGCATTTT. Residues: CAISESSHQPQHF.

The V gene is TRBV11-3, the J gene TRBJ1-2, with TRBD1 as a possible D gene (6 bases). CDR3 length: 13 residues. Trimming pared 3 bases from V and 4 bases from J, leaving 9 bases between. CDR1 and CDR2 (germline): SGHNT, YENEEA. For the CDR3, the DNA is TGTGCCAGCAGCTTTCCACAGGGCTATGGCTACACCTTC. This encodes CASSFPQGYGYTF.

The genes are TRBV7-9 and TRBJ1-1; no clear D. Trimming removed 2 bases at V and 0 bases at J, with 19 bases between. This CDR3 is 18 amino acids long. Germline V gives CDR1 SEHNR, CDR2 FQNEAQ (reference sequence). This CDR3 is CASSLSLVSSSMNTEAFF. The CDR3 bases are TGTGCCAGCAGCTTAAGTCTAGTGAGCAGCAGTATGAACACTGAAGCTTTCTTT. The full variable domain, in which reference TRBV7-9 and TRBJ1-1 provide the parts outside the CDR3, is DTGVSQNPRHKITKRGQNVTFRCDPISEHNRLYWYRQTLGQGPEFLTYFQNEAQLEKSRLLSDRFSAERPKGSFSTLEIQRTEQGDSAMYLCASSLSLVSSSMNTEAFFGQGTRLTVV.

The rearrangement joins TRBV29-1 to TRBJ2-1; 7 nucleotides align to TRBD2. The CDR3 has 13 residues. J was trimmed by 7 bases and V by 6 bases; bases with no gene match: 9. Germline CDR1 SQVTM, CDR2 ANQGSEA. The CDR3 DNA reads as TGCAGCGTCGATTCTAGCGGATCAAATGAGCAGTTCTTC. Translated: CSVDSSGSNEQFF.

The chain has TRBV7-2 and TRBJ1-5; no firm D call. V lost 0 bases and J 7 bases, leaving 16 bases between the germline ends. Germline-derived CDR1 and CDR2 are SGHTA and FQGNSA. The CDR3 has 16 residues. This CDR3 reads CTSSLARGLSIQPQHF. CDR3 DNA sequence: TGTACCAGCAGCTTAGCGCGAGGGTTGAGCATACAGCCCCAGCATTTT.